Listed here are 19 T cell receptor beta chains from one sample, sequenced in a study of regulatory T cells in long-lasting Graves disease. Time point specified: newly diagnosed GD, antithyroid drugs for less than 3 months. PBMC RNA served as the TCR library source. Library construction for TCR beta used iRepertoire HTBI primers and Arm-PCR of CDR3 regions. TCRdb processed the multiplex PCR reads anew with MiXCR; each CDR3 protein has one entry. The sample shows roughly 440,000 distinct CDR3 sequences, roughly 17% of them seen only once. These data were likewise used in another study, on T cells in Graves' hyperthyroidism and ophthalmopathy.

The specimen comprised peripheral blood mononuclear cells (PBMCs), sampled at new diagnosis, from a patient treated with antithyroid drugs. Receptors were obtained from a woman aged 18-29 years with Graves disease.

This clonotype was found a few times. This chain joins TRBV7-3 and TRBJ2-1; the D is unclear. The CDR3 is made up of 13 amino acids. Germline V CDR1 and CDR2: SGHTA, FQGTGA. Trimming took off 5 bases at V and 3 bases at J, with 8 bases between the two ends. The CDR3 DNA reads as TGTGCCAGCAGCCCAGACAACTACAATGAGCAGTTCTTC. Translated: CASSPDNYNEQFF.

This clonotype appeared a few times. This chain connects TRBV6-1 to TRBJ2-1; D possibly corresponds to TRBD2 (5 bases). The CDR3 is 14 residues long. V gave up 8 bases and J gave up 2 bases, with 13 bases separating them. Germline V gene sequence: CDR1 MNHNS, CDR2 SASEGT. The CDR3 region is CASGSSTTYNEQFF. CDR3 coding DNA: TGTGCCAGCGGGTCTAGCACCACCTACAATGAGCAGTTCTTC.

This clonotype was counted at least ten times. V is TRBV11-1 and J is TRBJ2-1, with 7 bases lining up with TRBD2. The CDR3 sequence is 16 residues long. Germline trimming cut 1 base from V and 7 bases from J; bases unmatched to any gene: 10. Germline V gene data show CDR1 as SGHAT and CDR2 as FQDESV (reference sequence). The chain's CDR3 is CASSLVGTTLTNEQFF. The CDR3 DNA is TGTGCCAGCAGCTTAGTGGGGACTACCCTAACGAATGAGCAGTTCTTC. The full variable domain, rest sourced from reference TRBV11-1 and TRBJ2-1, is EAEVAQSPRYKITEKSQAVAFWCDPISGHATLYWYRQILGQGPELLVQFQDESVVDDSQLPKDRFSAERLKGVDSTLKIQPAELGDSAMYLCASSLVGTTLTNEQFFGPGTRLTVL.

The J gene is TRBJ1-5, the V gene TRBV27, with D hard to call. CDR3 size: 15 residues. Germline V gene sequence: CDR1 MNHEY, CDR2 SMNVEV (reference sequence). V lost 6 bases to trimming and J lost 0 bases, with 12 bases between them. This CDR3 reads CASRAGPYSNQPQHF. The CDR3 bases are TGTGCCAGCAGGGCCGGGCCCTATAGCAATCAGCCCCAGCATTTT.

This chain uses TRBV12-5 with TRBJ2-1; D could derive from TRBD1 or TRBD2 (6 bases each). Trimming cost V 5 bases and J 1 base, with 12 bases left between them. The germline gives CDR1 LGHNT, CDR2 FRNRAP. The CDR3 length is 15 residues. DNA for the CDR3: TGTGCTAGTGGTCTGGGGGCGGGATCCTACAATGAGCAGTTCTTC. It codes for CASGLGAGSYNEQFF. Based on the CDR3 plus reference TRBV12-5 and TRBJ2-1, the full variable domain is DARVTQTPRHKVTEMGQEVTMRCQPILGHNTVFWYRQTMMQGLELLAYFRNRAPLDDSGMPKDRFSAEMPDATLATLKIQPSEPRDSAVYFCASGLGAGSYNEQFFGPGTRLTVL.

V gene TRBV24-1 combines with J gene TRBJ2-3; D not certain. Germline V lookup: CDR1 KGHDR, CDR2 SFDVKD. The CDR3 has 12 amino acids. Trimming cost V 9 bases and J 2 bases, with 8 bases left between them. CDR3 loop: CATSKTTDTQYF. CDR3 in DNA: TGTGCCACCTCGAAGACCACAGATACGCAGTATTTT.

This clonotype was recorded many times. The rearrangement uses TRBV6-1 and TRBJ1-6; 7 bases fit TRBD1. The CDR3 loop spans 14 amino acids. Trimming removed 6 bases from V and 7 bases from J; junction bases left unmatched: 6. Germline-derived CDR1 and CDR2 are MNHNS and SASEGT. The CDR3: CASRRQGENSPLHF. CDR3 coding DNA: TGTGCCAGCAGACGACAGGGTGAGAATTCACCCCTCCACTTT.

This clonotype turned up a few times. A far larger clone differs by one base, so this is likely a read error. CDR3 amino acids: CASTEQGYEQFF. CDR3 nucleotide sequence: TGTGCCAGCACCGAACAGGGCTACGAGCAGTTCTTC. The chain couples TRBV28 to TRBJ2-1; a possible D gene is TRBD1 (6 bases). V was pared by 7 bases and J by 10 bases, with 14 bases between. This CDR3 has 12 amino acids. In germline, CDR1 is MDHEN, CDR2 SYDVKM.

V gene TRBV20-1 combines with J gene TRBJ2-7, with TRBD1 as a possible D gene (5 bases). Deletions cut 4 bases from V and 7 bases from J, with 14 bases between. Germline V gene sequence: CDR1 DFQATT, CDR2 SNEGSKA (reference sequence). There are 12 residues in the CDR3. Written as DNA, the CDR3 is TGCAGTGCTAAGCAGACAGCCGAGGAGCAGTACTTC. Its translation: CSAKQTAEEQYF.

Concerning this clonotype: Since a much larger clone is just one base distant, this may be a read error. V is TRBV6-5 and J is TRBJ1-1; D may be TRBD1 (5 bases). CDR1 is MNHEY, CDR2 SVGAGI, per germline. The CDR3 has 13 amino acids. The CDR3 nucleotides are TGTGCCAGCAGTTTAATCACGGGGACTGGAGCTTTCTTT. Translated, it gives CASSLITGTGAFF.

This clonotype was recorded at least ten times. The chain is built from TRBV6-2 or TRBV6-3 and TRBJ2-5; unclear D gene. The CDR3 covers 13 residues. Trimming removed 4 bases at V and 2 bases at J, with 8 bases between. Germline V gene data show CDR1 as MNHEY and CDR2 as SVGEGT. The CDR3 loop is CASSSSVQETQYF. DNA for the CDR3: TGTGCCAGCAGTTCGAGCGTACAAGAGACCCAGTACTTC.

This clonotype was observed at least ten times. The CDR3 nucleotides are TGTGCCTGGAGTGTAGGCAGGGGCAACTATGGCTACACCTTC. It encodes CAWSVGRGNYGYTF. The genes are TRBV30 and TRBJ1-2; possibly TRBD1 for D (6 bases). Germline CDR1 and CDR2: GTSNPN and SVGIG (reference sequence). The CDR3 length is 14 residues. Deletions cut 0 bases from V and 2 bases from J, with 10 bases between.

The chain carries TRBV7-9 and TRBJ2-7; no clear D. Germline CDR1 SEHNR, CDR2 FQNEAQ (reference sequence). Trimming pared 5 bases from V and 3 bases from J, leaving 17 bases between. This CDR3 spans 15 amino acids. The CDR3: CASSITGPTDYEQYF. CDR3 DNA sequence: TGTGCCAGCAGCATAACGGGTCCCACCGACTACGAGCAGTACTTC.

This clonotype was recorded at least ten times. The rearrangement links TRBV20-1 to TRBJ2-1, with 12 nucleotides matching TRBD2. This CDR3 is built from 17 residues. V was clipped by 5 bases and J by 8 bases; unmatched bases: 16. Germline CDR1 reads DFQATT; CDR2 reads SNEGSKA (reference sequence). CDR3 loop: CSAYPREASGRGYEQFF. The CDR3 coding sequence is TGCAGTGCTTATCCCCGAGAAGCTAGCGGGAGGGGCTATGAGCAGTTCTTC.

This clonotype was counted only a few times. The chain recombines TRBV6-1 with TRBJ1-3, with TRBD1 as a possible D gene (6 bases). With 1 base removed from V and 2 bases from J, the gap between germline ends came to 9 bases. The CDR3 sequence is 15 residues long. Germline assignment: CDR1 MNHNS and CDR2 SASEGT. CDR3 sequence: CASSEEEGAGNTIYF. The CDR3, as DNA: TGTGCCAGCAGTGAAGAGGAGGGGGCTGGAAACACCATATATTTT.

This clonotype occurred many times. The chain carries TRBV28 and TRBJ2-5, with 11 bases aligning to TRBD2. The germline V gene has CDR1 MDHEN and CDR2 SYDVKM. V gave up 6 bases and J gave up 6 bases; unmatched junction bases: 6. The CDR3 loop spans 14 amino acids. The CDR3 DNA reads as TGTGCCAGCAGCACGACTAGCGGGACAAAGACCCAGTACTTC. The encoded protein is CASSTTSGTKTQYF.

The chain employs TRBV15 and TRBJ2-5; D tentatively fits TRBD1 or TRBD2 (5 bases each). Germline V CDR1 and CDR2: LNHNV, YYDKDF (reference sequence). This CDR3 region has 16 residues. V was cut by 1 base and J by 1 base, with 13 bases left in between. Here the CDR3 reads CATSRARVRGQETQYF. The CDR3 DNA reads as TGTGCCACCAGCAGAGCGAGGGTTAGGGGCCAAGAGACCCAGTACTTC.

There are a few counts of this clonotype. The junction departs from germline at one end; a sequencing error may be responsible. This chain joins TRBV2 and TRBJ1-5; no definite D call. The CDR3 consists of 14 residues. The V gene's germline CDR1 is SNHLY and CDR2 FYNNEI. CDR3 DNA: TGTGCCTGCAGCCTGGACGGTCGCAATCAGCCCCAGCATTTT. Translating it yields CACSLDGRNQPQHF.

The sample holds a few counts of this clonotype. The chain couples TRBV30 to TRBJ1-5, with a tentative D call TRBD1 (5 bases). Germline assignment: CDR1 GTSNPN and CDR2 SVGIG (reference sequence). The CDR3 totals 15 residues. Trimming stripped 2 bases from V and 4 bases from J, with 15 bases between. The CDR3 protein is CAWSTSTSGNQPQHF. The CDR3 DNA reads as TGTGCCTGGAGTACTAGTACCTCAGGGAATCAGCCCCAGCATTTT. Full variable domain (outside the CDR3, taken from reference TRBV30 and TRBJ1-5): SQTIHQWPATLVQPVGSPLSLECTVEGTSNPNLYWYRQAAGRGLQLLFYSVGIGQISSEVPQNLSASRPQDRQFILSSKKLLLSDSGFYLCAWSTSTSGNQPQHFGDGTRLSIL.